This T cell receptor beta chain was sequenced in a study of cytomegalovirus exposure and HLA in healthy donors. Study information: Early released data comprised 80 million or so unique TCRs from HLA-typed donors. Overall study findings and caveats: In vitro testing confirmed a few CMV-associated chains as specific for CMV antigens. The analysis excluded some indistinguishable V segments, including TRBV6-2 and TRBV6-3.

Germline V gene sequence: CDR1 SGHAT, CDR2 FQNNGV. This CDR3 is built from 15 residues. V trimming: 2 bases; J trimming: 6 bases; junction bases outside the gene matches: 7. Researchers ran the PCR with 60 Vbeta and 13 Jbeta primers. The authors' processing: Later reanalysis found about 78 million unique TCR beta chains, roughly 10 million of them shared. Sequencing used immunoSEQ multiplex PCR; TCRdb keeps in-frame clones, though not all of them. V, J and clone size were drawn from that table, and D and trimming were deduced from the DNA. This sample has about 110,000 clones, with 60% to 80% found just once. Of note for this clone: Its specificity is unknown.

The specimen was PBMCs. This clonotype originated in a man over 45 in good health and CMV-seropositive. This chain joins TRBV11-2 and TRBJ1-2, with 9 nucleotides matching TRBD1. In nucleotides, the CDR3 is TGTGCCAGCAGCTTAATTTCCGGGACAGGGAATGGCTACACCTTC. It encodes CASSLISGTGNGYTF.